Below are 3 T cell receptor beta chains sequenced from a single sample in a study of blood T cell repertoires in COVID-19. Profiled with immunoSEQ multiplex PCR; TCRdb holds only in-frame clones, not every one. The table records about 78,000 clones, around nine tenths of them present only once. Sequenced: peripheral blood. These receptors all stem from a man in his fifties or sixties with active or convalescent COVID-19.

The chain joins TRBV7-2 to TRBJ2-6; a possible D gene is TRBD2 (6 bases). Germline CDR1 reads SGHTA; CDR2 reads FQGNSA. V lost 3 bases, J lost 2 bases, and 11 bases lay in between. This CDR3 has 16 amino acids. For the CDR3, the DNA is TGTGCCAGCAGCTTTGGCGGGGAGCCTGGGGCCAACGTCCTGACTTTC. This translates into CASSFGGEPGANVLTF. The variable domain in full, with the rest retrieved from reference TRBV7-2 and TRBJ2-6, is GAGVSQSPSNKVTEKGKDVELRCDPISGHTALYWYRQSLGQGLEFLIYFQGNSAPDKSGLPSDRFSAERTGGSVSTLTIQRTQQEDSAVYLCASSFGGEPGANVLTFGAGSRLTVL.

The V and J genes are TRBV27 and TRBJ2-7; possibly TRBD2 for D (5 bases). There are 10 residues in the CDR3. Germline loops: CDR1 MNHEY, CDR2 SMNVEV (reference sequence). V was trimmed by 8 bases and J by 6 bases, leaving 8 bases between them. In DNA form, the CDR3 reads TGTGCCAGCCGCCGGGGCGAGCAGTACGTC. Its translation is CASRRGEQYV.

The V call is TRBV19, the J call TRBJ1-2; no clear D. The V gene's germline CDR1 is LNHDA and CDR2 SQIVND (reference sequence). The CDR3 is 13 amino acids. V dropped 10 bases and J dropped 8 bases, with 20 bases sitting between them. CDR3 sequence reads: CATQLGGRGGYTF. The CDR3 nucleotides are TGTGCCACCCAATTGGGAGGAAGAGGAGGCTACACCTTC.